A selection of T cell receptor beta chains follows, all from one sample in a study of blood T cell repertoires in COVID-19. Clones were read by immunoSEQ multiplex PCR, and TCRdb kept only the in-frame ones, dropping some. The table lists about 190,000 clones, around 80% of them singletons. Sequenced input: peripheral blood. Receptors originate from a woman aged 80 or over with active or convalescent COVID-19. The CDR3 runs from the conserved cysteine through the conserved F or W. The D gene is left open where the match is weak. A clone size is listed for some rows: how often the clone was seen (once, few, many), or a class if it is expanded.

V: TRBV29-1
size: NA
D: TRBD1
J: TRBJ2-2
CDR3: CSVEVGPGQGNTGELFF
DNA: TGCAGCGTTGAAGTGGGGCCGGGACAGGGGAATACCGGGGAGCTGTTTTTT

V: TRBV27
size: NA
D: TRBD1
J: TRBJ1-3
CDR3: CASSGTGRNTIYF
DNA: TGTGCCAGCAGCGGGACAGGGAGAAACACCATATATTTT

V: TRBV19
size: NA
D: TRBD2
J: TRBJ2-5
CDR3: CASSISPSGGPETQYF
DNA: TGTGCCAGTAGTATATCGCCTAGCGGGGGCCCAGAGACCCAGTACTTC

V: TRBV5-1
size: NA
D: NA
J: TRBJ2-1
CDR3: CASSIGTQDNEQFF
DNA: TGCGCCAGCAGCATAGGGACTCAGGACAATGAGCAGTTCTTC

V: TRBV28
size: NA
D: NA
J: TRBJ1-5
CDR3: CASSLFPRGRGNQPQHF
DNA: TGTGCCAGCAGTTTATTCCCCAGGGGTCGTGGCAATCAGCCCCAGCATTTT

V: TRBV29-1
size: NA
D: NA
J: TRBJ1-1
CDR3: CSYDTPWNTEAFF
DNA: TGCAGCTACGACACTCCCTGGAACACTGAAGCTTTCTTT

V: TRBV5-1
size: NA
D: TRBD2
J: TRBJ2-3
CDR3: CASSSVAGAADTQYF
DNA: TGCGCCAGCAGCTCCGTAGCGGGGGCTGCGGATACGCAGTATTTT

V: TRBV5-8
size: NA
D: NA
J: TRBJ1-4
CDR3: CASSFGVNEKLFF
DNA: TGTGCCAGCAGCTTCGGGGTCAATGAAAAACTGTTTTTT

V: TRBV4-1
size: NA
D: TRBD2
J: TRBJ2-7
CDR3: CASSQTGRPYEQYF
DNA: TGCGCCAGCAGCCAAACCGGGAGGCCCTACGAGCAGTACTTC

V: TRBV9
size: NA
D: TRBD2
J: TRBJ2-5
CDR3: CASTTSGGLQETQYF
DNA: TGTGCCAGCACTACTAGCGGGGGGCTCCAAGAGACCCAGTACTTC

V: TRBV28
size: NA
D: NA
J: TRBJ2-5
CDR3: CASRPLRGRGWAETQYF
DNA: TGTGCCAGCCGACCGCTGAGGGGGCGGGGATGGGCTGAGACCCAGTACTTC

V: TRBV5-4
size: NA
D: NA
J: TRBJ1-1
CDR3: CASSLMGGTEAFF
DNA: TGTGCCAGCAGTTTGATGGGAGGGACTGAAGCTTTCTTT

V: TRBV28
size: NA
D: NA
J: TRBJ2-4
CDR3: CASSPWGVGKNIQYF
DNA: TGTGCCAGCAGCCCCTGGGGGGTGGGGAAAAACATTCAGTACTTC

V: TRBV13
size: NA
D: NA
J: TRBJ2-7
CDR3: CASSFPSSYEQYF
DNA: TGTGCCAGCAGCTTCCCCAGCTCCTACGAGCAGTACTTC

V: TRBV19
size: few
D: NA
J: TRBJ1-2
CDR3: CASSISARRGANYGYTF
DNA: TGTGCCAGTAGTATATCCGCCAGGCGGGGAGCTAACTATGGCTACACCTTC

V: TRBV6-5
size: NA
D: NA
J: TRBJ2-1
CDR3: CASSYLADYNEQFF
DNA: TGTGCCAGCAGTTACCTCGCGGACTACAATGAGCAGTTCTTC

V: TRBV5-4
size: NA
D: TRBD2
J: TRBJ2-1
CDR3: CASSRRSGTGGYNEQFF
DNA: TGTGCCAGCAGCCGGCGGTCCGGGACGGGAGGTTACAATGAGCAGTTCTTC

V: TRBV28
size: NA
D: NA
J: TRBJ2-1
CDR3: CASEYQDYNEQFF
DNA: TGTGCCAGCGAGTATCAGGACTACAATGAGCAGTTCTTC

V: TRBV29-1
size: NA
D: NA
J: TRBJ1-4
CDR3: CSVEEMTGGGEKLFF
DNA: TGCAGCGTTGAAGAGATGACGGGGGGTGGAGAAAAACTGTTTTTT

V: TRBV30
size: many
D: NA
J: TRBJ2-5
CDR3: CAWSVRERQETQYF
DNA: TGTGCCTGGAGTGTGAGGGAACGCCAAGAGACCCAGTACTTC

V: TRBV5-1
size: NA
D: NA
J: TRBJ2-5
CDR3: CASSSASTRGETQYF
DNA: TGCGCCAGCAGCTCCGCGTCGACTAGGGGAGAGACCCAGTACTTC

V: TRBV7-9
size: NA
D: TRBD1
J: TRBJ2-1
CDR3: CASSSKVTGGLYNEQFF
DNA: TGTGCCAGCAGCTCTAAGGTGACAGGGGGCCTCTACAATGAGCAGTTCTTC

V: TRBV27
size: NA
D: NA
J: TRBJ2-1
CDR3: CATLLGAGNNEQFF
DNA: TGTGCCACCCTCCTGGGGGCAGGGAACAATGAGCAGTTCTTC

V: TRBV11-2
size: NA
D: NA
J: TRBJ2-3
CDR3: CASSLARVGAYFTDTQYF
DNA: TGTGCCAGCAGCTTAGCCCGTGTGGGGGCTTACTTCACAGATACGCAGTATTTT

V: TRBV29-1
size: NA
D: TRBD1
J: TRBJ1-1
CDR3: CSETGTENTEAFF
DNA: TGCAGCGAGACCGGGACAGAGAACACTGAAGCTTTCTTT

V: TRBV28
size: NA
D: TRBD1
J: TRBJ1-2
CDR3: CASRRTGGRFYGYTF
DNA: TGTGCCAGCAGGCGTACAGGGGGCAGGTTCTATGGCTACACCTTC

V: TRBV12-3/TRBV12-4
size: NA
D: NA
J: TRBJ1-1
CDR3: CASSWGGHTEAFF
DNA: TGTGCCAGCAGTTGGGGGGGGCACACTGAAGCTTTCTTT

V: TRBV27
size: NA
D: TRBD2
J: TRBJ2-7
CDR3: CASSPRGAGAYEQYF
DNA: TGTGCCAGCAGTCCGCGTGGAGCGGGGGCCTACGAGCAGTACTTC

V: TRBV19
size: NA
D: TRBD1
J: TRBJ2-1
CDR3: CASSITGGGEQFF
DNA: TGTGCCAGTAGTATAACAGGGGGCGGCGAGCAGTTCTTC

V: TRBV9
size: NA
D: TRBD1
J: TRBJ2-6
CDR3: CASSVGTGYSGANVLTF
DNA: TGTGCCAGCAGCGTAGGGACAGGGTACTCTGGGGCCAACGTCCTGACTTTC

V: TRBV28
size: many
D: NA
J: TRBJ1-2
CDR3: CASRRDSEYGYTF
DNA: TGTGCCAGCCGCCGAGACAGCGAGTATGGCTACACCTTC

V: TRBV28
size: NA
D: TRBD1
J: TRBJ2-3
CDR3: CASSLWTGGTDTQYF
DNA: TGTGCCAGCAGTTTATGGACAGGGGGCACAGATACGCAGTATTTT

V: TRBV20-1
size: NA
D: NA
J: TRBJ2-5
CDR3: CSASRQPQETQYF
DNA: TGCAGTGCTAGTCGACAGCCCCAAGAGACCCAGTACTTC

V: TRBV7-9
size: once
D: NA
J: TRBJ2-7
CDR3: CANSRGMTYEQYF
DNA: TGTGCCAACAGCCGGGGGATGACCTACGAGCAGTACTTC

V: TRBV5-1
size: many
D: NA
J: TRBJ2-7
CDR3: CASSLGLAGEQYF
DNA: TGCGCCAGCAGCTTGGGGCTAGCTGGCGAGCAGTACTTC

V: TRBV4-1
size: NA
D: TRBD1
J: TRBJ1-6
CDR3: CASRPWTGGDSPLHF
DNA: TGCGCCAGCAGACCATGGACAGGGGGAGATTCACCCCTCCACTTT

V: TRBV6-6
size: NA
D: NA
J: TRBJ1-5
CDR3: CASNGVSNQPQHF
DNA: TGTGCCAGCAACGGGGTTAGCAATCAGCCCCAGCATTTT

V: TRBV4-1
size: NA
D: NA
J: TRBJ2-5
CDR3: CASSQAEGLETQYF
DNA: TGCGCCAGCAGCCAAGCCGAGGGCTTGGAGACCCAGTACTTC

V: TRBV27
size: once
D: TRBD2
J: TRBJ2-5
CDR3: CASSLISPASGEETQYF
DNA: TGTGCCAGCAGTTTAATTAGCCCGGCTAGCGGGGAAGAGACCCAGTACTTC

V: TRBV9
size: NA
D: TRBD1
J: TRBJ2-2
CDR3: CASRAGGSTGELFF
DNA: TGTGCCAGCAGAGCAGGGGGCTCCACCGGGGAGCTGTTTTTT

V: TRBV5-5
size: once
D: NA
J: TRBJ2-3
CDR3: CASSFELGGARTDTQYF
DNA: TGTGCCAGCAGCTTCGAATTAGGGGGGGCCCGCACAGATACGCAGTATTTT

V: TRBV7-9
size: NA
D: NA
J: TRBJ2-3
CDR3: CASSLGTATDTQYF
DNA: TGTGCCAGCAGCTTAGGGACAGCCACAGATACGCAGTATTTT

V: TRBV3-1/TRBV3-2
size: many
D: TRBD1
J: TRBJ1-4
CDR3: CASSQSGGFSGKLFF
DNA: TGTGCCAGCAGCCAGTCAGGGGGGTTCTCGGGAAAACTGTTTTTT